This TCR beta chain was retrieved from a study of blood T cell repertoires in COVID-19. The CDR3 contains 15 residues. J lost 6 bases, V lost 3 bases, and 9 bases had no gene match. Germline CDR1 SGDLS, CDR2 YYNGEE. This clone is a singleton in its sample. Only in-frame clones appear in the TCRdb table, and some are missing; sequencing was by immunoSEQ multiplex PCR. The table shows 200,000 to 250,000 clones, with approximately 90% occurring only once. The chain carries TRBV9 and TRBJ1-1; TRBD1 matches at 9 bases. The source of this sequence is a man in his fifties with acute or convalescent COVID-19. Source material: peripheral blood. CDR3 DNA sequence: TGTGCCAGCAGCGAGGGACAGGGAGTCACACCTGAAGCTTTCTTT. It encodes CASSEGQGVTPEAFF.